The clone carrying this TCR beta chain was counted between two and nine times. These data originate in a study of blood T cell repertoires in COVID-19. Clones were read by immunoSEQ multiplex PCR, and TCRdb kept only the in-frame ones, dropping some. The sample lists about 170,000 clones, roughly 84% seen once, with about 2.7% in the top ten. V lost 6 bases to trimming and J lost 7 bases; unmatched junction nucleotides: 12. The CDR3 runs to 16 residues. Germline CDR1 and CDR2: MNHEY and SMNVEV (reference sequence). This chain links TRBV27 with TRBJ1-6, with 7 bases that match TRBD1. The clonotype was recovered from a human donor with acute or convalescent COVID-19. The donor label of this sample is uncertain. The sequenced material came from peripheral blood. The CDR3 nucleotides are TGTGCCAGCAGCAAGCTCGACAGGGCTGGAAATTCACCCCTCCACTTT. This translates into CASSKLDRAGNSPLHF.